One sample yielded the 32 T cell receptor beta chains listed below, sequenced in a study of molecular identifiers for immune sequencing clone quantification. TCRdb passed the PCR reads through MiXCR, listing each CDR3 protein once. The sample lists approximately 320,000 distinct CDR3 sequences; roughly 24% were seen once. The sample comprised naive CD8+ T cells from blood, with Jurkat cell RNA spiked in. Described subset: FACS-sorted CD8+CD4-CCR7+CD45RA+ naive T cells. The receptors come from a human donor in good health. Some libraries in this study had Jurkat cell RNA spiked in.

This clonotype was detected once. This may come from a read error, since a much larger clone is one base off. The chain has TRBV28 and TRBJ2-7; D ambiguous. The CDR3 loop spans 14 amino acids. CDR1 MDHEN and CDR2 SYDVKM come from the germline V gene. This CDR3 reads CASSARRNPYERYF. CDR3 nucleotide sequence: TGTGCCAGCAGTGCCCGACGTAACCCCTACGAGCGGTACTTC. Full variable domain (missing parts from reference TRBV28 and TRBJ2-7): DVKVTQSSRYLVKRTGEKVFLECVQDMDHENMFWYRQDPGLGLRLIYFSYDVKMKEKGDIPEGYSVSREKKERFSLILESASTNQTSMYLCASSARRNPYERYFGPGTRLTVT.

V is TRBV15 and J is TRBJ2-2; 7 bases line up with TRBD1. CDR3 length: 14 amino acids. The V gene's germline CDR1 is LNHNV and CDR2 YYDKDF (reference sequence). V shed 9 bases, J shed 3 bases, and the junction held 7 bases outside the gene matches. CDR3 nucleotide sequence: TGTGCCACGCGGACAGGATGGTACACCGGGGAGCTGTTTTTT. As protein: CATRTGWYTGELFF.

The gene calls are TRBV6-2 or TRBV6-3 and TRBJ1-2, with TRBD1 matching 7 bases. In germline, CDR1 is MNHEY, CDR2 SVGEGT. The CDR3 is 17 residues long. Trimming removed 7 bases from V and 0 bases from J; junction bases left unmatched: 14. Here the CDR3 reads CASTDPFDRETNYGYTF. As DNA, the CDR3 is TGTGCCAGCACTGATCCGTTCGACAGGGAGACTAACTATGGCTACACCTTC.

This clonotype has only one observation. This chain links TRBV6-2 or TRBV6-3 with TRBJ1-1; possible D gene TRBD1, 6 bases. In germline, CDR1 is MNHEY, CDR2 SVGEGT. The V gene lost 5 bases and the J gene lost 3 bases, with 19 bases spanning the gap. The CDR3 has 16 amino acids. The CDR3, as DNA: TGTGCCAGCAGTCAACATACAGGGATTAGTCACACTGAAGCTTTCTTT. Translated, it gives CASSQHTGISHTEAFF.

This clonotype was picked up many times. The rearrangement joins TRBV7-9 to TRBJ1-2, with TRBD1 as a possible D gene (5 bases). CDR1 and CDR2 from the germline V gene are SEHNR and FQNEAQ (reference sequence). The length of the CDR3 is 15 residues. Deletions cut 5 bases from V and 2 bases from J, with 15 bases between. The CDR3 is CASSPRQHSNYGYTF. As DNA, the CDR3 is TGTGCCAGCAGCCCAAGACAGCATTCCAACTATGGCTACACCTTC.

There are many counts of this clonotype. V is TRBV5-6 and J is TRBJ2-7; possible D gene TRBD1, 6 bases. V was shortened by 4 bases and J by 2 bases, with 7 bases between the two germline ends. This CDR3 contains 12 residues. Looked up from germline, CDR1 is SGHDT and CDR2 is YYEEEE. The chain's CDR3 is CASSDRTYEQYF. In DNA, the CDR3 is TGTGCCAGCAGCGACAGGACCTACGAGCAGTACTTC.

Notes on this clonotype: The junction does not match germline at one end; this may be a read error. The J gene is TRBJ2-2, the V gene TRBV7-6; D is perhaps TRBD2 (5 bases). The CDR3 contains 16 residues. Germline CDR1 reads SGHVS; CDR2 reads FNYEAQ. CDR3 amino acids: CASSPPEVGIPGELLF. Written as DNA, the CDR3 is TGTGCCAGCAGCCCGCCCGAGGTTGGGATCCCCGGGGAGCTGTTATTT.

A word on this clonotype: Germline is not matched at one junction end, which may reflect a read error. For the CDR3, the DNA is TGCAGTGCCTTAGCCGGACTAGTCGGCGGCGAGCGGTACTTC. This gives the protein CSALAGLVGGERYF. The chain combines TRBV20-1 with TRBJ2-7; 7 nucleotides line up with TRBD2. The CDR3 runs 14 residues. Germline values: CDR1 DFQATT, CDR2 SNEGSKA (reference sequence).

This clonotype was seen a handful of times. The gene calls are TRBV10-3 and TRBJ2-7; D is ambiguous. V lost 3 bases to trimming and J lost 0 bases, with 15 bases between them. Germline CDR1 and CDR2: ENHRY and SYGVKD. The CDR3 contains 16 residues. The chain's CDR3 is CAISDPGQVNSYEQYF. The CDR3 coding sequence is TGTGCCATCAGTGACCCCGGGCAGGTCAACTCCTACGAGCAGTACTTC.

The rearrangement joins TRBV21-1 to TRBJ2-3; TRBD2 reflects the table's D call only, with no check against the DNA. TRBV21-1 is assigned pseudogene status. CDR3 length: 18 amino acids. CDR3 in amino acids: CASSKEQKEGEPTDTQYF. The CDR3 DNA follows: TGTGCCAGCAGCAAAGAGCAAAAAGAGGGAGAACCCACAGATACGCAGTATTTT.

The chain has TRBV2 and TRBJ2-3; TRBD2 matches at 11 bases. V trimming: 7 bases; J trimming: 1 base; junction bases outside the gene matches: 10. Germline values: CDR1 SNHLY, CDR2 FYNNEI. This CDR3 is 17 amino acids long. CDR3 sequence: CASMGLAGGGGTDTQYF. DNA for the CDR3: TGTGCCAGCATGGGGCTAGCGGGAGGTGGAGGCACAGATACGCAGTATTTT.

This clonotype has just a few counts. V usage is TRBV20-1 and J usage is TRBJ2-7, with D possibly matching TRBD1 (6 bases). V gave up 7 bases and J gave up 5 bases, with 21 bases separating them. This CDR3 is 14 amino acids long. The germline gives CDR1 DFQATT, CDR2 SNEGSKA (reference sequence). CDR3 in DNA: TGCAGTGTCCCCGGGGTAGGGGGTTGGGACGAGCAGTACTTC. Protein product: CSVPGVGGWDEQYF.

The genes are TRBV20-1 and TRBJ2-7; D not certain. The germline gives CDR1 DFQATT, CDR2 SNEGSKA (reference sequence). This CDR3 has 13 residues. Deletions cut 3 bases from V and 1 base from J, with 10 bases between. CDR3: CSASSSRSYEQYF. CDR3 DNA sequence: TGCAGTGCTAGTTCCAGCCGGTCCTACGAGCAGTACTTC.

There are a few counts of this clonotype. The chain is built from TRBV5-1 and TRBJ2-3, with a possible D match to TRBD1 (6 bases). V was shortened by 0 bases and J by 2 bases, with 10 bases between the two germline ends. Per germline, CDR1 SGHRS and CDR2 YFSETQ. This CDR3 is built from 15 residues. CDR3: CASSLVGDTTDTQYF. CDR3 bases: TGCGCCAGCAGCTTGGTTGGGGACACCACAGATACGCAGTATTTT.

This chain links TRBV6-2 or TRBV6-3 with TRBJ1-5, with 9 bases identical to TRBD1. CDR1 and CDR2 from the germline V gene are MNHEY and SVGEGT. The V gene end was trimmed by 0 bases and the J gene end by 2 bases; junction bases not matched to a gene: 2. The CDR3 is 16 residues long. The CDR3 loop reads CASSYSRTGGNQPQHF. CDR3 sequence (DNA): TGTGCCAGCAGTTACTCCAGGACAGGGGGCAATCAGCCCCAGCATTTT.

Remarks on this clonotype: A much larger clone lies one base from this, so it may be a read error. CDR3 in amino acids: CACSQHPKAYEQYF. The CDR3 bases are TGCGCCTGCAGCCAGCACCCCAAGGCCTACGAGCAGTACTTC. The rearrangement uses TRBV4-3 and TRBJ2-7, with unresolved D. CDR3 length: 14 amino acids. CDR1 and CDR2 (germline): LGHNA, YSLEER.

The chain joins TRBV7-6 to TRBJ1-1; unclear D gene. CDR1 is SGHVS, CDR2 FNYEAQ, per germline. V gave up 5 bases and J gave up 4 bases, with 11 bases separating them. This CDR3 is 13 amino acids long. CDR3 nucleotides: TGTGCCAGCAGCCCTCAAACACGCACTGAAGCTTTCTTT. Translated: CASSPQTRTEAFF.

A remark on this clonotype: One junction end does not reproduce the germline sequence, and a read error may be involved. The V gene is TRBV3-1, the J gene TRBJ2-7; D unclear. This CDR3 spans 13 amino acids. CDR1 LGHDT and CDR2 YNNKEL come from the germline V gene (reference sequence). CDR3 DNA: TGTGCCAGCAGCCAAGATTTTTCGTGGGCCCAGAACTTC. Its protein product is CASSQDFSWAQNF.

In its sample, this clonotype was seen a few times. CDR3 residues: CASSFLLPETQYF. CDR3 bases: TGTGCCAGCAGTTTCTTGCTTCCAGAGACCCAGTACTTC. The genes are TRBV6-2 or TRBV6-3 and TRBJ2-5, with unresolved D. In germline, CDR1 is MNHEY, CDR2 SVGEGT. V lost 4 bases to trimming and J lost 4 bases, with 10 bases between them. The CDR3 has 13 residues.

On this clonotype itself: A much larger clone lies one base from this, so it may be a read error. This chain links TRBV5-3 with TRBJ2-1; 7 bases fit TRBD2. TRBV5-3 is an ORF, and what it does is uncertain. This CDR3 contains 14 residues. With V trimmed by 8 bases and J by 5 bases, 10 bases remained unmatched. CDR3 region: CASNLTSVDNEQFF. The CDR3 nucleotides are TGTGCCAGCAACTTAACTAGCGTAGACAATGAGCAGTTCTTC.

This clonotype appeared many times. The chain joins TRBV7-9 to TRBJ1-1, with D tentatively TRBD1 (6 bases). The CDR3 covers 15 residues. Trimming cost V 1 base and J 3 bases, with 12 bases left between them. CDR1 and CDR2 from the germline V gene are SEHNR and FQNEAQ (reference sequence). The CDR3 loop reads CASSLEQGPHTEAFF. For the CDR3, the DNA is TGTGCCAGCAGCTTAGAACAGGGACCTCACACTGAAGCTTTCTTT.

The sample holds a few counts of this clonotype. This chain links TRBV19 with TRBJ2-7; 8 bases align to TRBD1. The CDR3 loop spans 17 amino acids. CDR1 and CDR2 (germline): LNHDA, SQIVND (reference sequence). V lost 1 base, J lost 2 bases, and 10 bases stayed unmatched. CDR3 residues: CASSIATGTGLTYEQYF. The CDR3 nucleotides read TGTGCCAGTAGTATAGCTACCGGGACAGGACTAACCTACGAGCAGTACTTC. The entire variable domain, with the rest obtained from reference TRBV19 and TRBJ2-7, is as follows: DGGITQSPKYLFRKEGQNVTLSCEQNLNHDAMYWYRQDPGQGLRLIYYSQIVNDFQKGDIAEGYSVSREKKESFPLTVTSAQKNPTAFYLCASSIATGTGLTYEQYFGPGTRLTVT.

A word on this clonotype: A much larger clone is a single base away; this may be a read error. It is likely a read error, because the conserved phenylalanine at the end of the CDR3 is missing. This chain links TRBV7-9 with TRBJ2-7, with 10 bases aligning to TRBD2. The J segment lost 5 bases and the V segment lost 5 bases, leaving 6 bases of the junction unmatched. Germline V gene sequence: CDR1 SEHNR, CDR2 FQNEAQ (reference sequence). CDR3 length: 14 amino acids. The CDR3 spells CASSPGLALDEQYI. The CDR3 nucleotides are TGTGCCAGCAGCCCGGGACTAGCGTTGGACGAGCAGTACATC.

The chain is built from TRBV10-1 and TRBJ2-5; D may be TRBD2 (5 bases). The CDR3 length is 12 residues. The V end was cut by 8 bases, the J end by 3 bases, with 10 bases between. CDR1 WNHNN and CDR2 SYGVQD come from the germline V gene (reference sequence). CDR3 loop: CASDYGKETQYF. The CDR3 bases are TGCGCCAGCGACTACGGAAAAGAGACCCAGTACTTC.

This chain joins TRBV12-3 or TRBV12-4 and TRBJ2-3; D may correspond to TRBD1 or TRBD2 (5 bases each). This CDR3 region has 14 residues. Trimming removed 3 bases from V and 2 bases from J, with 9 bases in between. As DNA, the CDR3 is TGTGCCAGCAGTTTTGCCGGGACCACAGATACGCAGTATTTT. Translation: CASSFAGTTDTQYF.

Concerning this clonotype itself: The CDR3 end shows no conserved phenylalanine or tryptophan, and so a read error is likely. The chain carries TRBV27 and TRBJ1-5; D is unresolved. Germline CDR1 MNHEY, CDR2 SMNVEV (reference sequence). The length of the CDR3 is 15 residues. V was cut by 9 bases and J by 2 bases, with 17 bases left in between. The CDR3 DNA reads as TGTGCCAGTCGTGTTGGTGGGGTAGGCAATCAGCCCCAGCATTCT. Its translation is CASRVGGVGNQPQHS.

Concerning this clonotype itself: A much larger clone lies one base from this, so it may be a read error. This sequence joins TRBV6-5 and TRBJ2-2, with D tentatively TRBD2 (5 bases). CDR1 MNHEY and CDR2 SVGAGI come from the germline V gene. The CDR3 runs to 14 residues. DNA for the CDR3: TGTGCCAGCAGTTACAACCTGAACACCGGGGAGCTGTTGTTT. Protein sequence: CASSYNLNTGELLF.

The rearrangement links TRBV20-1 to TRBJ2-3, with TRBD2 matching over 7 bases. Germline CDR1 DFQATT, CDR2 SNEGSKA (reference sequence). The CDR3 is made up of 16 amino acids. V dropped 0 bases and J dropped 2; count of bases not matched to a gene: 8. The CDR3 bases are TGCAGTGCTAGAGATCGGCTAGCGGCGAACACAGATACGCAGTATTTT. This sequence encodes CSARDRLAANTDTQYF.

The chain carries TRBV11-2 and TRBJ2-1; possibly TRBD1 for D (5 bases). V was clipped by 1 base and J by 4 bases, with 14 bases between them. CDR1 SGHAT and CDR2 FQNNGV come from the germline V gene. There are 16 residues in the CDR3. CDR3 protein: CASSLGQCRVYNEQFF. For the CDR3, the DNA is TGTGCCAGCAGCTTAGGTCAGTGCAGGGTTTACAATGAGCAGTTCTTC. Using reference TRBV11-2 and TRBJ2-1 for the parts outside the CDR3, the full variable domain is EAGVAQSPRYKIIEKRQSVAFWCNPISGHATLYWYQQILGQGPKLLIQFQNNGVVDDSQLPKDRFSAERLKGVDSTLKIQPAKLEDSAVYLCASSLGQCRVYNEQFFGPGTRLTVL.

J is TRBJ2-3 and V is TRBV6-5, with no clear D. Trimming took off 0 bases at V and 3 bases at J, with 13 bases between the two ends. CDR1 is MNHEY, CDR2 SVGAGI, per germline. The CDR3 is made up of 16 amino acids. The CDR3 reads CASSYSVLVLTDTQYF. In DNA, the CDR3 is TGTGCCAGCAGTTACTCGGTTTTGGTGTTAACAGATACGCAGTATTTT.

This clonotype was counted a few times. This rearrangement joins TRBV12-3 or TRBV12-4 to TRBJ2-3; D is unclear. The V end was cut by 6 bases, the J end by 3 bases, with 10 bases between. The CDR3 is made up of 13 amino acids. CDR3 nucleotides: TGTGCCAGCAGCCAATGGGCTACAGATACGCAGTATTTT. It codes for CASSQWATDTQYF.

This clonotype is a singleton in its sample. Compared with germline, one end of the junction differs, possibly owing to a read error. The chain joins TRBV5-3 to TRBJ2-5; D is ambiguous. TRBV5-3 counts as an open reading frame of uncertain function. This CDR3 has 14 residues. This CDR3 reads CASSFWGFLEAQYF. CDR3 bases: TGTGCCAGCAGCTTTTGGGGTTTCCTAGAGGCCCAGTACTTC.